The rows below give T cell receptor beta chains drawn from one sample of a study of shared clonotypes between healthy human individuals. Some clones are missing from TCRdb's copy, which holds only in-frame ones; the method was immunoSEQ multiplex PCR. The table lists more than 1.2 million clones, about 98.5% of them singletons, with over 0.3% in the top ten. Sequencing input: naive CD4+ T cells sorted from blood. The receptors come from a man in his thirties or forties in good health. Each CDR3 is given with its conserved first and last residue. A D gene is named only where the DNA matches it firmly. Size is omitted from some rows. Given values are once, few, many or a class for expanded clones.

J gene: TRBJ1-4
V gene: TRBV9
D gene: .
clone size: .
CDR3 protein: CASSVGGAYPEEKLFF
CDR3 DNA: TGTGCCAGCAGCGTGGGTGGGGCCTATCCTGAAGAAAAACTGTTTTTT

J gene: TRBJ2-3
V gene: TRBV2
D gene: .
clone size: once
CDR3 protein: CASSDPWADTQYF
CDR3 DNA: TGTGCCAGCAGTGATCCCTGGGCAGATACGCAGTATTTT

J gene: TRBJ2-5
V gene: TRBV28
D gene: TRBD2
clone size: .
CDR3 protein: CASSPRGLARKTQYF
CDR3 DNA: TGTGCCAGCAGCCCCCGCGGACTAGCGAGGAAGACCCAGTACTTC

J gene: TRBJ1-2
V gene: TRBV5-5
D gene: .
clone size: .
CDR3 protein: CASSRDSIYGYTF
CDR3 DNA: TGTGCCAGCAGCCGTGACAGCATCTATGGCTACACCTTC

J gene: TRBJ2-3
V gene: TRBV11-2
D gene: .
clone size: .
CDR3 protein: CASSLGDTQYF
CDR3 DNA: TGTGCCAGCAGCCTTGGGGATACGCAGTATTTT

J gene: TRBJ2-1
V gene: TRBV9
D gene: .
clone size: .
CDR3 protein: CASSVDPRDSNIEQFF
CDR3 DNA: TGTGCCAGCAGCGTAGATCCCCGGGACTCCAACATAGAGCAGTTCTTC

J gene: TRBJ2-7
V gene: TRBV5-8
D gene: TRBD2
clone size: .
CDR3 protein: CASRLAELYEQYF
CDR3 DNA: TGTGCCAGCAGACTAGCGGAACTCTACGAGCAGTACTTC

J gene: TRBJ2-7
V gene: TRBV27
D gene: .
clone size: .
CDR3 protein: CASSQNTYEQYF
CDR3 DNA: TGTGCCAGCAGTCAAAACACCTACGAGCAGTACTTC

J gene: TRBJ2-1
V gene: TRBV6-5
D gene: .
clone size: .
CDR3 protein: CASSTRGPYNEQFF
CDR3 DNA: TGTGCCAGCAGCACACGGGGGCCATACAATGAGCAGTTCTTC

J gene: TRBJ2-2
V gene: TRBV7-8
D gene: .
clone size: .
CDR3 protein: CASSLGTPTGELFF
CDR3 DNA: TGTGCCAGCAGCTTGGGGACCCCCACCGGGGAGCTGTTTTTT

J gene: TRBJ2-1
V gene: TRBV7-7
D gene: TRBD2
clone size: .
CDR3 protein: CASSPWTSGFRYNEQFF
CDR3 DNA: TGTGCCAGCAGCCCCTGGACTAGCGGGTTTAGGTACAATGAGCAGTTCTTC